Shown below are 20 T cell receptor beta chains from a single sample sequenced in a study of identical twins. One entry per CDR3 protein results from TCRdb running MiXCR on the 5' RACE reads. The sample has some 710,000 distinct CDR3 sequences, 5.5% to 6.5% seen once. The sample comprised naive T cells sorted from blood. The source of these receptors is a man aged 18 to 29 in good health.

This clonotype was detected many times. The chain couples TRBV10-1 to TRBJ2-1; D might be TRBD1 (6 bases). This CDR3 comprises 14 residues. CDR1 is WNHNN, CDR2 SYGVQD, per germline (reference sequence). Trimming cost V 3 bases and J 8 bases, with 14 bases left between them. The CDR3 loop reads CASSDGRGSDEQFF. The DNA for the CDR3 is TGCGCCAGCAGTGACGGCAGGGGTTCGGATGAGCAGTTCTTC.

This clonotype was found many times. The chain is built from TRBV20-1 and TRBJ1-2; tentative D call: TRBD1 (5 bases). Trimming pared 3 bases from V and 4 bases from J, leaving 12 bases between. CDR3 length: 13 amino acids. Germline CDR1 DFQATT, CDR2 SNEGSKA (reference sequence). CDR3: CSARGDRPYGYTF. The CDR3 DNA sequence: TGCAGTGCTAGGGGAGACAGACCCTATGGCTACACCTTC.

This clonotype was seen repeatedly, ten times or more. The chain is built from TRBV5-1 and TRBJ1-2; the D is unclear. V lost 1 base and J lost 7, with 11 bases in between. Germline loops: CDR1 SGHRS, CDR2 YFSETQ. This CDR3 spans 13 amino acids. CDR3 protein: CASSLSTVGGYTF. In DNA, the CDR3 is TGCGCCAGCAGCTTGTCCACAGTAGGTGGCTACACCTTC.

The chain combines TRBV11-2 with TRBJ2-1, with TRBD2 matching over 10 bases. The CDR3 contains 19 residues. CDR1 is SGHAT and CDR2 is FQNNGV in the germline V gene. V lost 4 bases, J lost 4 bases, and 16 bases stayed unmatched. The CDR3 sequence is CASSYPETLLAGEYNEQFF. The CDR3 region has the DNA TGTGCCAGCAGCTACCCCGAGACCCTCCTAGCGGGAGAGTACAATGAGCAGTTCTTC. Using reference TRBV11-2 and TRBJ2-1 for the parts outside the CDR3, the full variable domain is EAGVAQSPRYKIIEKRQSVAFWCNPISGHATLYWYQQILGQGPKLLIQFQNNGVVDDSQLPKDRFSAERLKGVDSTLKIQPAKLEDSAVYLCASSYPETLLAGEYNEQFFGPGTRLTVL.

Only a few counts were recorded for this clonotype. The J gene is TRBJ2-1, the V gene TRBV6-1, with 7 bases aligning to TRBD2. This CDR3 is built from 15 residues. J lost 6 bases, V lost 6 bases, and 11 bases had no gene match. Germline values: CDR1 MNHNS, CDR2 SASEGT. The CDR3 DNA is TGTGCCAGCAGGGCCGGACTAGAAAGTCGCAATGAGCAGTTCTTC. This sequence encodes CASRAGLESRNEQFF.

This chain connects TRBV12-3 or TRBV12-4 to TRBJ2-3, with D maybe TRBD2 (6 bases). This CDR3 is built from 16 residues. V was pared by 5 bases and J by 3 bases, with 18 bases between. CDR3 DNA sequence: TGTGCCAGCAGTGCGGGGAAATCCTACGGGACAGATACGCAGTATTTT. Residues: CASSAGKSYGTDTQYF.

This clonotype was counted ten times or more. This chain uses TRBV12-3 or TRBV12-4 with TRBJ2-1, with D perhaps matching TRBD2 (7 bases). The CDR3 is 16 residues long. The V gene lost 5 bases and the J gene lost 1 base, with 15 bases spanning the gap. CDR3 nucleotide sequence: TGTGCCAGCAGTCTGGTCAAGGGGGGGTCCTACAATGAGCAGTTCTTC. It specifies CASSLVKGGSYNEQFF.

Turning to this clonotype: One end of the junction is discordant with germline, which a read error may explain. The chain is built from TRBV12-3 or TRBV12-4 and TRBJ2-5, with 12 nucleotides matching TRBD2. This CDR3 has 14 residues. CDR3 region: CASASGRAYETQHF. The CDR3, as DNA: TGTGCCAGCGCTAGCGGGAGGGCCTACGAGACCCAGCACTTC.

This clonotype has just a few counts. V gene TRBV20-1 combines with J gene TRBJ1-1; TRBD1 matches 9 bases. The CDR3 is made up of 14 amino acids. CDR1 is DFQATT, CDR2 SNEGSKA, per germline (reference sequence). V lost 5 bases, J lost 10 bases, and 14 bases stayed unmatched. CDR3 DNA sequence: TGCAGTGCTCCGGAACACCTAAACAGGGGGCTAGCTTTCTTT. Encoded protein: CSAPEHLNRGLAFF.

At least ten counts were recorded for this clonotype. At one end the junction does not follow the germline gene, possibly because of a read error. The rearrangement joins TRBV5-1 to TRBJ1-4, with 9 bases that match TRBD1. The CDR3 extends over 14 amino acids. The germline V gene encodes CDR1 SGHRS and CDR2 YFSETQ. CDR3 in amino acids: CASSLGQGDEKLFF. As DNA, the CDR3 is TGTGCCAGCAGCTTGGGACAGGGAGACGAAAAACTGTTTTTT.

This clonotype was recorded many times. The J gene is TRBJ2-3, the V gene TRBV10-2; 9 bases are shared with TRBD2. The CDR3 spans 17 residues. Germline lookup yields CDR1 WSHSY and CDR2 SAAADI. Germline trimming cut 6 bases from V and 4 bases from J; bases unmatched to any gene: 14. This CDR3 reads CASRSSWLAGVSDTQYF. For the CDR3, the DNA is TGCGCCAGCAGATCGTCGTGGTTAGCGGGAGTGTCAGATACGCAGTATTTT.

The CDR3 DNA sequence: TGTGCCAGCAGTTACTCGCCGACAGGAGTTACCGGGGAGCTGTTTTTT. Protein product: CASSYSPTGVTGELFF. This chain links TRBV6-5 with TRBJ2-2; D possibly corresponds to TRBD1 (6 bases). This CDR3 comprises 16 residues. Trimming stripped 0 bases from V and 5 bases from J, with 13 bases between. Germline V lookup: CDR1 MNHEY, CDR2 SVGAGI.

The sample holds a few counts of this clonotype. This chain joins TRBV13 and TRBJ2-2; a weak D match, TRBD1 (5 bases). V was cut by 4 bases and J by 11 bases, with 11 bases left in between. CDR1 is PRHDT and CDR2 is FYEKMQ in the germline V gene (reference sequence). This CDR3 contains 12 residues. The CDR3 nucleotides are TGTGCCAGCAGCTATGGGGCGTACGAGCTGTTTTTT. It translates to CASSYGAYELFF.

This clonotype was seen at least ten times. The chain links TRBV6-6 to TRBJ1-5; D remains unclear. There are 13 residues in the CDR3. V lost 5 bases and J 2 bases, leaving 7 bases between the germline ends. Germline V lookup: CDR1 MNHNY, CDR2 SVGAGI (reference sequence). The CDR3 nucleotides read TGTGCCAGCAGTCAAAGGGGCAATCAGCCCCAGCATTTT. This codes for CASSQRGNQPQHF.

The chain recombines TRBV19 with TRBJ2-2; TRBD1 might be the D (5 bases). The CDR3 loop spans 17 amino acids. Trimming pared 0 bases from V and 1 base from J, leaving 12 bases between. Looked up from germline, CDR1 is LNHDA and CDR2 is SQIVND (reference sequence). CDR3 DNA sequence: TGTGCCAGTAGTATAGATCGGTGGCAGGGGAACACCGGGGAGCTGTTTTTT. It yields the protein CASSIDRWQGNTGELFF.

This clonotype was recorded many times. The chain carries TRBV12-3 or TRBV12-4 and TRBJ2-5; D possibly matches TRBD1 or TRBD2 (5 bases each). This CDR3 is 16 amino acids long. Trimming pared 5 bases from V and 4 bases from J, leaving 20 bases between. In nucleotides, the CDR3 is TGTGCCAGCAGTCCCTTGGGACCTCAGGACGGAGAGACCCAGTACTTC. Protein: CASSPLGPQDGETQYF.

The rearrangement links TRBV6-4 to TRBJ1-5; no clear D. This CDR3 spans 13 amino acids. CDR1 and CDR2 from the germline V gene are MRHNA and SNTAGT. The germline V and J ends were trimmed by 5 bases and 2 bases, with 7 bases remaining between them. CDR3 amino acids: CASSQNRNQPQHF. In DNA, the CDR3 is TGTGCCAGCAGTCAGAATCGCAATCAGCCCCAGCATTTT.

In this sample, this clonotype turned up many times. The rearrangement uses TRBV5-1 and TRBJ2-2; perhaps TRBD1 as D (6 bases). Trimming pared 2 bases from V and 0 bases from J, leaving 11 bases between. This CDR3 has 16 residues. From germline, CDR1 is SGHRS and CDR2 YFSETQ. This chain's CDR3 is CASSLQGSPNTGELFF. The DNA for the CDR3 is TGCGCCAGCAGCTTACAGGGAAGCCCGAACACCGGGGAGCTGTTTTTT.

This clonotype showed up just a few times. V and J are TRBV28 and TRBJ1-5; TRBD1 matches 9 bases. Germline V gene sequence: CDR1 MDHEN, CDR2 SYDVKM. The CDR3 spans 15 residues. Trimming at V came to 6 bases and at J to 3 bases, leaving 6 bases not matched to a gene. The CDR3 sequence: CASSWTGAHNQPQHF. Here the CDR3 DNA reads TGTGCCAGCAGCTGGACAGGGGCCCACAATCAGCCCCAGCATTTT. Based on the CDR3 plus reference TRBV28 and TRBJ1-5, the full variable domain is DVKVTQSSRYLVKRTGEKVFLECVQDMDHENMFWYRQDPGLGLRLIYFSYDVKMKEKGDIPEGYSVSREKKERFSLILESASTNQTSMYLCASSWTGAHNQPQHFGDGTRLSIL.

This clonotype was detected only a few times. The chain employs TRBV6-1 and TRBJ2-7; the D is unclear. The CDR3 sequence is 13 residues long. V lost 5 bases and J lost 7, with 15 bases in between. Germline CDR1 and CDR2: MNHNS and SASEGT. The CDR3, as DNA: TGTGCCAGCAGTAAAGGACCGACCGAGGAGCAGTACGTC. It is translated as CASSKGPTEEQYV.